This note documents a single TCR beta chain sequence. This sample was included in a study of PD-1 blockade in mismatch repair-deficient tumors. The data were produced by immunoSEQ multiplex PCR, yet TCRdb's version contains in-frame clones alone and is incomplete. The profile shows some 48,000 clones, more than 65% of them singletons. V shed 7 bases and J 7 bases; nucleotides not matched to a gene: 7. The CDR3 length is 13 residues. Germline V CDR1 and CDR2: MNHNY, SVGAGI (reference sequence). The sequence derives from an adult with mismatch repair-deficient cancer. The chain employs TRBV6-6 and TRBJ1-5; 7 positions agree with TRBD1. The input for sequencing was PBMCs, taken before pembrolizumab treatment. The CDR3 region has the DNA TGTGCCAGCACTATCGAAGGGGGCCAGCCCCAGCATTTT. This gives the protein CASTIEGGQPQHF.